The T cell receptor beta chain described here comes from a study of cytomegalovirus exposure and HLA in healthy donors. Study details: A prior study identified 117 million unique TCR beta sequences from some 180 million T cells. Study-level findings and limits: Later analysis indicated greater clonal expansion among HLA-associated TCR beta chains than among equally common other chains. Three chains linked to CMV were shown in vitro to be specific for CMV antigens.

Remarks on this clone: Its antigen is unknown.

Germline CDR1 is SNHLY and CDR2 is FYNNEI. V was trimmed by 8 bases and J by 1 base, leaving 16 bases between them. The CDR3 consists of 15 residues. A multiplex PCR was run with 60 Vbeta primers and 13 Jbeta primers. The data were produced by immunoSEQ multiplex PCR, yet TCRdb's version contains in-frame clones alone and is incomplete. The sample carries 95,000 to 150,000 clones, 75% to 90% recorded once. Donors likely had unrecorded immune exposures despite being nominally healthy when sampled. This receptor was taken from a man aged 25 to 45 in good health and CMV-seropositive. V gene TRBV2 combines with J gene TRBJ2-3, with D possibly being TRBD1 (6 bases). The sample comprised PBMCs. DNA of the CDR3: TGTGCCAGCCGATACAGGGTTGGACGCACAGATACGCAGTATTTT. This translates into CASRYRVGRTDTQYF.